Listed below are T cell receptor beta chains from one sample, sequenced in a study of shared clonotypes between healthy human individuals. Clones were sequenced by immunoSEQ multiplex PCR, and TCRdb holds only the in-frame ones, with some missing. The data contain a few million clones, approximately 95% of them seen just once; the ten biggest clones take up about 0.39%. Specimen: naive CD4+ T cells from PBMCs. The receptors derive from a man aged 18 to 35 in good health. Some clones in this sample may be carry-over from other donors' samples. CDR3s include the opening cysteine and the closing phenylalanine or tryptophan. A D gene is named only where the DNA matches it firmly. Not every row has a clone size; where given, it reads once, few, many or a size class.

TRBV11-2	NA	TRBJ1-3	NA	TGTGCCAGCAGCTTAGGAGACCGGAGCTCTGGAAACACCATATATTTT	CASSLGDRSSGNTIYF
TRBV28	NA	TRBJ1-2	TRBD1	TGTGCCACGGGTGACAGGGGCTATGGCTACACCTTC	CATGDRGYGYTF
TRBV5-4	NA	TRBJ2-7	TRBD1	TGTGCCAGCAGCTTGCCCGGGACAGGTTCCTACGAGCAGTACTTC	CASSLPGTGSYEQYF
TRBV5-1	NA	TRBJ2-7	TRBD1	TGCGCCAGCAGCAGACGGACAGGGGGCTCCTACGAGCAGTACTTC	CASSRRTGGSYEQYF
TRBV4-3	NA	TRBJ2-7	TRBD2	TGCGCCAGCAGCCAAGTGGTTTACGGGAGGAACTCCTACGAGCAGTACTTC	CASSQVVYGRNSYEQYF
TRBV19	NA	TRBJ1-5	NA	TGTGCCAGTAGTATATTTCAGGGGCGGTCCTCCGTATATAGCAATCAGCCCCAGCATTTT	CASSIFQGRSSVYSNQPQHF
TRBV5-1	NA	TRBJ2-7	NA	TGCGCCAGCAGCTTGGTAGTGGAGGACGAGCAGTACTTC	CASSLVVEDEQYF
TRBV5-1	NA	TRBJ1-2	NA	TGCGCCAGCAGCTTGGGAAGCAGACGCAGGGAGGATGGCTACACCTTC	CASSLGSRRREDGYTF
TRBV6-1	once	TRBJ2-3	NA	TGTGCCAGCAGTGAGTACCTATTAGATACGCAGTATTTT	CASSEYLLDTQYF
TRBV30	NA	TRBJ1-1	NA	TGTGCCTGGATCGGGACGGGGATGAACACTGAAGCTTTCTTT	CAWIGTGMNTEAFF
TRBV6-6	NA	TRBJ2-3	NA	TGTGCCAGCAGTTACTCCCAGGGCGACACAGATACGCAGTATTTT	CASSYSQGDTDTQYF
TRBV7-9	once	TRBJ2-1	NA	TGTGCCAGCAGCCCGCATGCTAACTCCTACAATGAGCAGTTCTTC	CASSPHANSYNEQFF
TRBV18	NA	TRBJ1-1	NA	TGTGCCAGCTCACCACAGGGGGGTGAGGCTTTCTTT	CASSPQGGEAFF
TRBV6-6	NA	TRBJ2-7	NA	TGTGCCAGCAGTTCTTGGGCGGTAAGCTCCTACGAGCAGTACTTC	CASSSWAVSSYEQYF
TRBV27	NA	TRBJ2-3	TRBD2	TGTGCCAGCACCGGACTAGCGGGGATCACAGATACGCAGTATTTT	CASTGLAGITDTQYF
TRBV9	NA	TRBJ1-1	NA	TGTGCCAGCAGCGTAGCTAACACTGAAGCTTTCTTT	CASSVANTEAFF
TRBV7-2	NA	TRBJ2-7	NA	TGTGCCAGCAGCAGGGAGTACGAGCAGTACTTC	CASSREYEQYF
TRBV5-1	NA	TRBJ2-1	TRBD2	TGCGCCAGCAGCTTCTCACCGGGACTAGCTGGACCCGACAATGAGCAGTTCTTC	CASSFSPGLAGPDNEQFF
TRBV4-2	NA	TRBJ2-2	NA	TGTGCCAGCAGCCAAGATCCCGGGACCGAGCTCACCGGGGAGCTGTTTTTT	CASSQDPGTELTGELFF
TRBV19	NA	TRBJ1-5	NA	TGTGCCAGTAGTATACGGTCAGACCTAGGGCCCCAGCATTTT	CASSIRSDLGPQHF
TRBV7-9	once	TRBJ2-1	TRBD2	TGTGCCAGCAGGCTCGCTAGCGGGAGCTATCAGTTCTTC	CASRLASGSYQFF
TRBV7-8	NA	TRBJ2-7	NA	TGTGCCAGCAGCTTACTTCGGGGAGCCGTGCCAGAGCAGTACTTC	CASSLLRGAVPEQYF
TRBV6-5	NA	TRBJ2-1	NA	TGTGCCAGCAGTTACTGGGGCAATGAGCAGTTCTTC	CASSYWGNEQFF
TRBV16	NA	TRBJ1-1	NA	TGTGCCAGCAGCCAATTGAATAGGGGGAGGGGCACTGAAGCTTTCTTT	CASSQLNRGRGTEAFF
TRBV29-1	NA	TRBJ2-3	NA	TGCAGCGTTGATCTCCCCGGAAGTACAGATACGCAGTATTTT	CSVDLPGSTDTQYF
TRBV4-3	NA	TRBJ2-1	NA	TGCGCCAGCAGCCAAGGTGCACCCGGGAGAGGGGGCTACAATGAGCAGTTCTTC	CASSQGAPGRGGYNEQFF